This T cell receptor beta chain was identified in a study of tumor-infiltrating lymphocytes in localized non-small cell lung cancer. Study-level background: The cohort mixed smokers and never-smokers, several histologies, and some post-neoadjuvant-chemotherapy samples. Points from the study as a whole: Different pieces of the same tissue went to different assays, confounding technical variation with intratumor heterogeneity. Not all patients were TCR sequenced, owing to tissue quantity. Recurrence-free survival showed no association with tumor T-cell fraction.

Trimming cost V 1 base and J 3 bases, with 11 bases left between them. Germline CDR1 and CDR2: SGHDT and YYEEEE. There are 15 residues in the CDR3. Only in-frame clones appear in the TCRdb table, and some are missing; sequencing was by immunoSEQ multiplex PCR. The repertoire holds 12,000 or so clones, with around 74% as singletons. About this clone itself: Its antigen is not known.

The TCR sequence derives from a human donor with non-small cell lung cancer. V and J are TRBV5-6 and TRBJ1-5, with D unclear. The sample consisted of lung tumor tissue. The CDR3 bases are TGTGCCAGCAGCTTGAGTGGAGAGCCCAATCAGCCCCAGCATTTT. Protein product: CASSLSGEPNQPQHF.